A single T cell receptor beta chain is shown here with its context. Its antigen is unknown. This PCR relied on a set of 60 Vbeta primers and 13 Jbeta primers. This table comes from immunoSEQ multiplex PCR, and its TCRdb copy is limited to in-frame clones, with some not included. The profile shows approximately 270,000 clones, roughly 80% of them singletons. Trimming took off 2 bases at V and 6 bases at J, with 15 bases between the two ends. CDR1 and CDR2 (germline): SGHRS, YFSETQ. This CDR3 comprises 14 residues. This sample stems from a study of cytomegalovirus exposure and HLA in healthy donors. Study-wide points: Relative to the approximately 700-donor mean, N-insertions were reportedly fewer in an Asian-associated ancestry cluster in a later analysis.

The clonotype was recovered from a girl aged 2 to 10 in good health and CMV-seronegative. V is TRBV5-1 and J is TRBJ2-7, with D tentatively TRBD2 (6 bases). The sequencing input was PBMCs. CDR3 amino acids: CASSFSGSSSEQYF. CDR3 in DNA: TGCGCCAGCAGCTTCAGCGGGTCATCAAGCGAGCAGTACTTC.